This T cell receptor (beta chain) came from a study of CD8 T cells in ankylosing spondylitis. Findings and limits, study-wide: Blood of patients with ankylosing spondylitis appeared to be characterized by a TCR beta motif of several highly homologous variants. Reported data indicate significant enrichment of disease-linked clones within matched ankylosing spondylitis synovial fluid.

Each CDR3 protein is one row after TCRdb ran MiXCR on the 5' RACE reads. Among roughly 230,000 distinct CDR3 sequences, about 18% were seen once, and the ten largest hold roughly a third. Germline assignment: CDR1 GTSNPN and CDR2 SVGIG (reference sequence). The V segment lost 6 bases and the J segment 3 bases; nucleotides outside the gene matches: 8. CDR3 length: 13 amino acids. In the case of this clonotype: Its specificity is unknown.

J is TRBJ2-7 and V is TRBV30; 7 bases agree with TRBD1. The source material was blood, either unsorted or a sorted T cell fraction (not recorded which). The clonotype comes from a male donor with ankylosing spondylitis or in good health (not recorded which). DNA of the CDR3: TGTGCCTGTTCTTGGGCAGGGGGCTACGAGCAGTACTTC. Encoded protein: CACSWAGGYEQYF.